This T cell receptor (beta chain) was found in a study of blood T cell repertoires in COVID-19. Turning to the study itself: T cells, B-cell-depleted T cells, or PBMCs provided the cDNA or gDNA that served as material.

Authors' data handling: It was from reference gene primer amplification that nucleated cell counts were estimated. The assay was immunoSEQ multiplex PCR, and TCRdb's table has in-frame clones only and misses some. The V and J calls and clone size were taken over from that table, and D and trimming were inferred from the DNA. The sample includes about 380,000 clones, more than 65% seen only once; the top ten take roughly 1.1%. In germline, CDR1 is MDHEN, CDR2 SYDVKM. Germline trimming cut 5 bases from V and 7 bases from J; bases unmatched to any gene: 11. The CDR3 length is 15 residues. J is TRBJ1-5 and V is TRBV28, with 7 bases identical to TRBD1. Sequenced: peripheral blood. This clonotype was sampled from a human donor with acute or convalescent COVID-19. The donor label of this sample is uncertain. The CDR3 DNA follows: TGTGCCAGCAGTGATACAGGGGAGTCGTGGCAGCCCCAGCATTTT. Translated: CASSDTGESWQPQHF. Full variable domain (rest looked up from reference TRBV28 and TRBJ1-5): DVKVTQSSRYLVKRTGEKVFLECVQDMDHENMFWYRQDPGLGLRLIYFSYDVKMKEKGDIPEGYSVSREKKERFSLILESASTNQTSMYLCASSDTGESWQPQHFGDGTRLSIL.